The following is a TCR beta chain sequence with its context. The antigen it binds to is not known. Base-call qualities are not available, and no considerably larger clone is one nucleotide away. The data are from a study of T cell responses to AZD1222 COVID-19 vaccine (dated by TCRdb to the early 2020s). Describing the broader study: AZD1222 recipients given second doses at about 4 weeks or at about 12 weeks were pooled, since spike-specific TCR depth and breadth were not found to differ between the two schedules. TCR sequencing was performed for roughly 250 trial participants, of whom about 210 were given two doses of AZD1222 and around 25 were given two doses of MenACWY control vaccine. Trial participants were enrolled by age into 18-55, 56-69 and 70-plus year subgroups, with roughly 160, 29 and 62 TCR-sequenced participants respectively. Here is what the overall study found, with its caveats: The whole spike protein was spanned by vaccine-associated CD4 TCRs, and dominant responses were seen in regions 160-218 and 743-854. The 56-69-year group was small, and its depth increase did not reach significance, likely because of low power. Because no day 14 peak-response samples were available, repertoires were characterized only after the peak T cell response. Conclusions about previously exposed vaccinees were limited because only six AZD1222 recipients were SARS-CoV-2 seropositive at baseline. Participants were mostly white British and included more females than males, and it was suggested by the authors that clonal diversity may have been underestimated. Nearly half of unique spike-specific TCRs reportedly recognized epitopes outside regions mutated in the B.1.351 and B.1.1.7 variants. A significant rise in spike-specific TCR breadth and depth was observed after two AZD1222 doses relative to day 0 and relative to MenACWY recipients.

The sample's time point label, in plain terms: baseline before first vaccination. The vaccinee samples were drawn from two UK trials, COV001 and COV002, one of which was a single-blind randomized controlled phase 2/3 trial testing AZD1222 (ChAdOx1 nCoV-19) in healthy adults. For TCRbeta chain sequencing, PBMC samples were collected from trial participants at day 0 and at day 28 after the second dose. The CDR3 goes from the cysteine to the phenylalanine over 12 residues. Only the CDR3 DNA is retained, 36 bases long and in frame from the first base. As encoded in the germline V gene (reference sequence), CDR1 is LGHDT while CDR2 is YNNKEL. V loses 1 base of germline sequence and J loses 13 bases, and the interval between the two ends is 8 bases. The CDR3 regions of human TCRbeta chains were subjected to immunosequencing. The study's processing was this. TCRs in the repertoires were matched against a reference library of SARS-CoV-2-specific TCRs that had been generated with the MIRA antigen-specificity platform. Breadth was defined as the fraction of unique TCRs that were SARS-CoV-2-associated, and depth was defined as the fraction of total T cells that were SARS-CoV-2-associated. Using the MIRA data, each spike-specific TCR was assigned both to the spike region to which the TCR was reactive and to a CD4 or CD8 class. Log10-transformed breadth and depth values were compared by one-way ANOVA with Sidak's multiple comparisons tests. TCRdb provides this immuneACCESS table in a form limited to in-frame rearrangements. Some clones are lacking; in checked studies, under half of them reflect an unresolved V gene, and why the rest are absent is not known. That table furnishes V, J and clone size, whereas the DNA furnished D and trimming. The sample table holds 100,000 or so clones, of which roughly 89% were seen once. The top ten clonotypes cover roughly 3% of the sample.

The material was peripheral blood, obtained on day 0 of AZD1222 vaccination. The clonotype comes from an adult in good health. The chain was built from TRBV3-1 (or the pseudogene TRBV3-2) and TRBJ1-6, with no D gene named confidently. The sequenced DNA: TGTGCCAGCAGCCAAGTTGGTTACCCCCTCCACTTT. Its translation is CASSQVGYPLHF.